This T cell receptor beta chain was found in a study of T cells in Graves' hyperthyroidism and ophthalmopathy. Study results and caveats: Separation of ophthalmopathy from stable hyperthyroidism was achieved by a 13 V-J model. The model forecast ophthalmopathy, anticipating it by a median around 6.4 months before onset. Blood shared most expanded thyroid clonotypes above 0.001.

Extraction of PBMCs used roughly 9.3 ml of fresh peripheral blood. From RNA transcripts, TCR beta CDR3 regions were amplified. First-round RT-PCR of the TCR CDR3 relied on the HTBI primer set. TCRdb passed the multiplex PCR reads through MiXCR, listing each CDR3 protein once. The sample has about 260,000 distinct CDR3 sequences, roughly 22% seen once. There are many counts of this clonotype. Its antigen remains unknown. Source material: blood. This receptor was obtained from a man aged 25-40 years with Graves' ophthalmopathy.

The DNA for the CDR3 is TGCAGTGCTAGATCCGGGAGGGCCTACGAGCAGTTCTTC. Its protein product is CSARSGRAYEQFF. The chain combines TRBV20-1 with TRBJ2-7, with 8 bases identical to TRBD2. TRBJ2-1 explains the end of the DNA better; the J call may be wrong. Per germline, CDR1 DFQATT and CDR2 SNEGSKA (reference sequence). The CDR3 contains 13 residues.